Listed below are T cell receptor beta chains from one sample, sequenced in a study of regulatory T cells in long-lasting Graves disease. MiXCR, run by TCRdb on the multiplex PCR reads, gives a single entry per CDR3 protein. Among 380,000 or so distinct CDR3 sequences, about 17% were seen once, and the ten largest hold 20% to 25%. These same records also appear under a second study, on T cells in Graves' hyperthyroidism and ophthalmopathy.

Here the sequenced sample was peripheral blood mononuclear cells (PBMCs), taken at new diagnosis, from a patient treated with antithyroid drugs. These TCRs come from a woman between 18 and 30 years old with Graves disease. Each CDR3 is given with its conserved first and last residue. The D gene is left open where the match is weak. Clone size, where shown, is once, few, many, or a class for clones that have expanded.

D gene	V gene	clone size	J gene	CDR3 DNA	CDR3 protein
TRBD1	TRBV6-1	-	TRBJ1-2	TGTGCCAGCAACCGACAGGGAGGCTACACCTTC	CASNRQGGYTF
-	TRBV14	few	TRBJ1-2	TGTGCCAGCAGCCAAGATCGAAGCGACTATGGCTACACCTTC	CASSQDRSDYGYTF
TRBD2	TRBV2	-	TRBJ2-7	TGTGCCAGCAGTTTGTCCGGGACTAGCGTCTCCTACGAGCAGTACTTC	CASSLSGTSVSYEQYF
-	TRBV28	few	TRBJ1-2	TGTGCCAGCAGTTCTAATCTAGTATCCTATGGCTACACCTTC	CASSSNLVSYGYTF
TRBD2	TRBV11-2	many	TRBJ2-3	TGTGCCAGCAGCTTACGCGGGGGGCTCACAGATACGCAGTATTTT	CASSLRGGLTDTQYF
TRBD2	TRBV5-1	many	TRBJ2-1	TGCGCCAGCAGCTTGACTAGCGGGGAATGGGATGAGCAGTTCTTC	CASSLTSGEWDEQFF
-	TRBV11-2	many	TRBJ1-4	TGTGCCAGCAGCTTAGATAGAGGGACGGAACTGTTTTTT	CASSLDRGTELFF
TRBD2	TRBV18	many	TRBJ2-1	TGTGCCAGCTCACCCGGACTAGCGGGAGTGTACAATGAGCAGTTCTTC	CASSPGLAGVYNEQFF
TRBD2	TRBV20-1	many	TRBJ2-5	TGCAGTGCTAGACGCGGGAGTCTGGCCCAAGAGACCCAGTACTTC	CSARRGSLAQETQYF
-	TRBV29-1	few	TRBJ1-1	TGCAGCGTTGGGGGCGGTGGTGAAGCTTTCTTT	CSVGGGGEAFF
-	TRBV12-3/TRBV12-4	many	TRBJ2-3	TGTGCCAGCACCCCGGAGGGAGATACGCAGTATTTT	CASTPEGDTQYF
-	TRBV10-3	many	TRBJ1-2	TGTGCCATCAGTGACTTGGGCAACTATGGCTACACCTTC	CAISDLGNYGYTF
TRBD2	TRBV27	many	TRBJ2-7	TGTGCCAGCAGTTTAAAGCAGGGAGGGTCCTACGAGCAGTACTTC	CASSLKQGGSYEQYF
-	TRBV18	once	TRBJ1-1	TGTGCCATCTCACCACTGCCAGGGCCGAACACTGTAGCTTTCTTT	CAISPLPGPNTVAFF
-	TRBV19	few	TRBJ2-2	TGTGCCTCCGGGAGTTGGCAGAAGCACACCGGGGAGCTGTTTTTT	CASGSWQKHTGELFF
-	TRBV28	-	TRBJ2-7	TGTGCCAGCAGTCTAGGACGCTACGAGCAGCACTTC	CASSLGRYEQHF